These 5 T cell receptor beta chains share one sample of origin, sequenced in a study of T cell responses to AZD1222 COVID-19 vaccine. Only in-frame clones appear in the TCRdb table, and some are missing; sequencing was by immunoSEQ multiplex PCR. This sample has tens of thousands of clones, with around 90% found just once. Sequenced material: peripheral blood, taken on day 0 of AZD1222 vaccination. The receptors shown here come from an adult in good health.

The chain uses TRBV5-4 and TRBJ1-1; 8 positions match TRBD1. The CDR3 totals 14 residues. Losses at the gene ends were 3 bases for V and 0 bases for J; bases not matched to a gene: 1. In germline, CDR1 is SGHNT, CDR2 YYREEE (reference sequence). CDR3 in DNA: TGTGCCAGCAGCTGGACAGGGATGAACACTGAAGCTTTCTTT. Protein: CASSWTGMNTEAFF. Variable domain in full (rest from reference TRBV5-4 and TRBJ1-1): ETGVTQSPTHLIKTRGQQVTLRCSSQSGHNTVSWYQQALGQGPQFIFQYYREEENGRGNFPPRFSGLQFPNYSSELNVNALELDDSALYLCASSWTGMNTEAFFGQGTRLTVV.

The chain links TRBV19 to TRBJ2-3; weak D call: TRBD2 (7 bases). Germline loops: CDR1 LNHDA, CDR2 SQIVND (reference sequence). V gave up 3 bases and J gave up 1 base, with 11 bases separating them. There are 15 residues in the CDR3. The CDR3 spells CASSIRGGGTDTQYF. CDR3 nucleotides: TGTGCCAGTAGTATTCGAGGGGGGGGCACAGATACGCAGTATTTT.

This clone was seen a single time. The rearrangement uses TRBV7-8 and TRBJ2-1; D is unresolved. Germline-derived CDR1 and CDR2 are SGHVS and FQNEAQ. The ends were cut back, 7 bases at V and 7 bases at J, with 11 bases in the middle. The CDR3 contains 12 residues. In DNA form, the CDR3 reads TGTGCCAGCACTCGTCCCACAAATGAGCAGTTCTTC. Its protein product is CASTRPTNEQFF.

This chain connects TRBV6-5 to TRBJ1-1, with unresolved D. The length of the CDR3 is 15 residues. From germline, CDR1 is MNHEY and CDR2 SVGAGI. Trimming stripped 0 bases from V and 2 bases from J, with 10 bases between. CDR3 region: CASSYSHPGNTEAFF. The CDR3 nucleotides are TGTGCCAGCAGTTACTCACACCCGGGAAACACTGAAGCTTTCTTT.

The J gene is TRBJ1-6, the V gene TRBV19, with D possibly matching TRBD1 (6 bases). The CDR3 sequence is 16 residues long. The germline V gene encodes CDR1 LNHDA and CDR2 SQIVND (reference sequence). V lost 3 bases, J lost 7 bases, and 16 bases lay in between. CDR3 in DNA: TGTGCCAGTAGTATCTTCTCGGACAGACCGAATTCACCCCTCCACTTT. Amino acid sequence: CASSIFSDRPNSPLHF.